The 12 T cell receptor beta chains given below trace back to one sample, sequenced in a study of STAT5B mutations in CD4+ large granular lymphocyte leukemia (dated by TCRdb to between 2022 and 2023). The library was generated by the immunoSEQ multiplex PCR assay. TCRdb took this table from immuneACCESS and kept in-frame rearrangements with V and J called. Such tables lack part of the clones; where checked against another copy, unresolved V genes explain under half of the gap, and the rest is unexplained. The sample table holds about 34,000 clones, of which 70% to 90% were seen once. More than 0.75% of the sample belongs to the ten largest clones. Input material: CD4+ T cells from blood buffy coats. All receptors derive from a human donor in good health.

This chain joins TRBV14 and TRBJ1-2, with 7 bases matching TRBD1. The J segment lost 3 bases and the V segment lost 4 bases, leaving 8 bases of the junction unmatched. Germline loops: CDR1 SGHDN, CDR2 FVKESK. CDR3 size: 15 residues. Here the CDR3 reads CASSLPGTVDYGYTF. The DNA for the CDR3 is TGTGCCAGCAGCCTTCCGGGGACAGTTGACTATGGCTACACCTTC.

Here the CDR3 reads CASSVSGNADTQYF. In nucleotides, the CDR3 is TGTGCCAGCAGCGTAAGCGGGAACGCAGATACGCAGTATTTT. The J gene is TRBJ2-3, the V gene TRBV9; the match to TRBD2 covers 7 bases. With 1 base clipped from V and 4 bases from J, the junction kept 3 bases outside the gene matches. Germline V gives CDR1 SGDLS, CDR2 YYNGEE. This CDR3 comprises 14 residues.

This clone was found a few times. The rearrangement uses TRBV18 and TRBJ2-7; the D gene could be TRBD1 or TRBD2 (5 bases each). Germline V gives CDR1 KGHSH, CDR2 LQKENI. This CDR3 is 12 amino acids long. V dropped 5 bases and J dropped 6 bases, with 11 bases sitting between them. As DNA, the CDR3 is TGTGCCAGCTCAACCGGGGCGGGCGAGCAGTACTTC. Its translation is CASSTGAGEQYF. The full variable domain, completed using reference TRBV18 and TRBJ2-7, is NAGVMQNPRHLVRRRGQEARLRCSPMKGHSHVYWYRQLPEEGLKFMVYLQKENIIDESGMPKERFSAEFPKEGPSILRIQQVVRGDSAAYFCASSTGAGEQYFGPGTRLTVT.

The chain uses TRBV5-1 and TRBJ2-5, with D hard to call. The CDR3 consists of 11 residues. Trimming stripped 4 bases from V and 3 bases from J, with 4 bases between. Germline-derived CDR1 and CDR2 are SGHRS and YFSETQ. CDR3 protein: CASSEEETQYF. The CDR3 region has the DNA TGCGCCAGCAGCGAGGAAGAGACCCAGTACTTC.

V gene TRBV2 combines with J gene TRBJ1-1; D is unresolved. The CDR3 spans 13 residues. In germline, CDR1 is SNHLY, CDR2 FYNNEI. V was pared by 10 bases and J by 5 bases, with 17 bases between. DNA for the CDR3: TGTGCCACCCATTCGGTACTGGGGACTGAAGCTTTCTTT. Protein sequence: CATHSVLGTEAFF.

The V and J genes are TRBV9 and TRBJ1-4, with TRBD1 matching over 10 bases. The CDR3 contains 15 residues. Germline loops: CDR1 SGDLS, CDR2 YYNGEE. Germline trimming cut 3 bases from V and 6 bases from J; bases unmatched to any gene: 5. The CDR3 nucleotides are TGTGCCAGCAGCGCACCGGGACAGGGGTATGAAAAACTGTTTTTT. Residues: CASSAPGQGYEKLFF.

The count of this clone is one. This sequence joins TRBV11-3 and TRBJ2-5, with 8 positions matching TRBD2. V shed 4 bases, J shed 5 bases, and the junction held 9 bases outside the gene matches. In germline, CDR1 is SGHNT, CDR2 YENEEA. The CDR3 is made up of 15 amino acids. The CDR3: CASSYPGTRGETQYF. In DNA, the CDR3 is TGTGCCAGCAGCTATCCCGGGACTAGAGGGGAGACCCAGTACTTC.

The gene calls are TRBV14 and TRBJ1-5; unclear D gene. Per germline, CDR1 SGHDN and CDR2 FVKESK. CDR3 length: 13 amino acids. V was trimmed by 1 base and J by 4 bases, leaving 5 bases between them. The CDR3 region is CASSQGDNQPQHF. The CDR3 nucleotides read TGTGCCAGCAGCCAAGGGGATAATCAGCCCCAGCATTTT.

The gene calls are TRBV6-5 and TRBJ2-5; possible D gene TRBD1, 6 bases. There are 14 residues in the CDR3. The germline CDR1 and CDR2 sequences are MNHEY and SVGAGI. Trimming took 6 bases from V and 2 from J, leaving 13 bases between them. CDR3 DNA sequence: TGTGCCAGCAGCCCCGGGACACGTCAAGAGACCCAGTACTTC. Its translation is CASSPGTRQETQYF.

J is TRBJ1-2 and V is TRBV7-8, with 10 bases identical to TRBD1. Germline values: CDR1 SGHVS, CDR2 FQNEAQ. After removal of 1 base from V and 8 bases from J, the junction contained 10 bases not matched to a gene. The CDR3 contains 16 residues. CDR3 coding DNA: TGTGCCAGCAGCTTAGGGGTCCGACAGGGGGCAAAAGGCTACACCTTC. This gives the protein CASSLGVRQGAKGYTF.

This chain uses TRBV10-3 with TRBJ1-2; D uncertain. The CDR3 length is 13 residues. The V gene lost 4 bases and the J gene lost 5 bases, with 11 bases spanning the gap. The germline V gene has CDR1 ENHRY and CDR2 SYGVKD. CDR3 sequence (DNA): TGTGCCATCAGTGGGTCCGGGCAGTATGGCTACACCTTC. Amino acids: CAISGSGQYGYTF.

The V and J genes are TRBV5-1 and TRBJ2-5; D may be TRBD1 (6 bases). V lost 0 bases, J lost 3 bases, and 12 bases lay in between. Germline assignment: CDR1 SGHRS and CDR2 YFSETQ. CDR3 length equals 15 residues. CDR3 in amino acids: CASSLGDKLEETQYF. The CDR3 nucleotides read TGCGCCAGCAGCTTGGGGGACAAACTCGAAGAGACCCAGTACTTC.